These 22 T cell receptor beta chains were sequenced from one sample in a study of CD8+ T cells in alopecia areata. RNA extraction was followed by reverse transcription into cDNA, which acted as the sequencing template. Clones were read by immunoSEQ multiplex PCR, and TCRdb kept only the in-frame ones, dropping some. The sample holds approximately 150,000 clones; around 87% are singletons and the top ten take approximately 16%. The sample here was CD8+ T cells sorted from blood, taken at week 0. These receptor sequences come from a human donor with alopecia areata.

This CDR3 reads CASSLAGGTGNTIYF. DNA of the CDR3: TGTGCCAGCAGCTTAGCAGGGGGCACTGGAAACACCATATATTTT. This chain links TRBV7-2 with TRBJ1-3, with 7 bases lining up with TRBD1. V lost 0 bases, J lost 2 bases, and 1 base stayed unmatched. The V gene's germline CDR1 is SGHTA and CDR2 FQGNSA. CDR3 length: 15 residues.

The rearrangement uses TRBV11-2 and TRBJ1-1; TRBD1 might be the D (5 bases). The germline V and J ends were trimmed by 0 bases and 6 bases, with 11 bases remaining between them. The CDR3 covers 14 residues. Germline V gene lookup returns CDR1 SGHAT and CDR2 FQNNGV. CDR3 DNA sequence: TGTGCCAGCAGCTTAGAGTGGGGGGAACCTGAAGCTTTCTTT. Translated: CASSLEWGEPEAFF.

This clone showed up just once. The chain uses TRBV5-4 and TRBJ2-3, with TRBD1 as a possible D gene (5 bases). From germline, CDR1 is SGHNT and CDR2 YYREEE (reference sequence). V shed 0 bases and J shed 4 bases, with 12 bases lying between them. This CDR3 contains 15 residues. The CDR3 DNA reads TGTGCCAGCAGCTTGGATGAAGGGGTGTCAGATACGCAGTATTTT. It encodes CASSLDEGVSDTQYF.

This clone was seen only a few times. This sequence joins TRBV29-1 and TRBJ1-1, with D perhaps matching TRBD1 (5 bases). The CDR3 totals 12 residues. Germline-derived CDR1 and CDR2 are SQVTM and ANQGSEA. Trimming removed 3 bases at V and 4 bases at J, with 9 bases between. The CDR3 protein is CSVEWQGTEAFF. Here the CDR3 DNA reads TGCAGCGTTGAGTGGCAGGGCACTGAAGCTTTCTTT.

The rearrangement joins TRBV7-2 to TRBJ2-5; D gene uncertain. Germline V gene data show CDR1 as SGHTA and CDR2 as FQGNSA. V gave up 3 bases and J gave up 1 base, with 12 bases separating them. The CDR3 totals 15 residues. DNA of the CDR3: TGTGCCAGCAGCTTCCCTCGCTACGTCCAAGAGACCCAGTACTTC. This gives the protein CASSFPRYVQETQYF.

The rearrangement uses TRBV25-1 and TRBJ2-3; 9 nucleotides match TRBD1. Trimming took 4 bases from V and 5 from J; bases not matched to a gene: 7. The germline CDR1 and CDR2 sequences are MGHDK and SYGVNS. The CDR3 consists of 15 residues. In nucleotides, the CDR3 is TGTGCCAGCAGTGCATGGGACAGGGCGGGAGATACGCAGTATTTT. Translating it yields CASSAWDRAGDTQYF.

The rearrangement uses TRBV7-9 and TRBJ2-7, with D possibly being TRBD1 (5 bases). Trimming took 3 bases from V and 6 from J, leaving 15 bases between them. Germline V gene lookup returns CDR1 SEHNR and CDR2 FQNEAQ (reference sequence). The CDR3 spans 14 residues. CDR3 amino acids: CASSFIDRRGEQYF. The CDR3 DNA reads TGTGCCAGCAGCTTTATCGACAGAAGAGGCGAGCAGTACTTC.

In regard to this clone: The sample has other DNA sequences that encode this CDR3 too. The CDR3 DNA sequence: TGTGCCAGCAGCCCAACTAGCGGGGCCCAAGAGACCCAGTACTTC. Residues: CASSPTSGAQETQYF. The chain joins TRBV7-7 to TRBJ2-5; 10 nucleotides agree with TRBD2. V was clipped by 5 bases and J by 1 base; unmatched bases: 4. The germline gives CDR1 SSHAT, CDR2 FNYEAQ (reference sequence). This CDR3 has 15 amino acids.

The chain joins TRBV7-9 to TRBJ2-7, with 7 bases lining up with TRBD1. From germline, CDR1 is SEHNR and CDR2 FQNEAQ (reference sequence). With 1 base clipped from V and 3 bases from J, the junction kept 3 bases outside the gene matches. This CDR3 has 14 amino acids. Here the CDR3 reads CASSLGQGDYEQYF. The CDR3 nucleotides are TGTGCCAGCAGCTTAGGGCAGGGGGACTACGAGCAGTACTTC. Using reference TRBV7-9 and TRBJ2-7 for the parts outside the CDR3, the full variable domain is DTGVSQNPRHKITKRGQNVTFRCDPISEHNRLYWYRQTLGQGPEFLTYFQNEAQLEKSRLLSDRFSAERPKGSFSTLEIQRTEQGDSAMYLCASSLGQGDYEQYFGPGTRLTVT.

This chain links TRBV6-1 with TRBJ2-7; the match to TRBD2 covers 13 bases. The trim removed 2 bases at V and 7 bases at J, leaving 14 bases unmatched. The CDR3 consists of 18 residues. The V gene's germline CDR1 is MNHNS and CDR2 SASEGT. DNA of the CDR3: TGTGCCAGCAGTGAACCATCGCCCGGACTAGCGGGAGCCAGGGAGCAGTACTTC. It encodes CASSEPSPGLAGAREQYF.

The rearrangement links TRBV5-4 to TRBJ2-2; 10 nucleotides line up with TRBD2. The CDR3 consists of 16 residues. Germline assignment: CDR1 SGHNT and CDR2 YYREEE (reference sequence). J lost 6 bases, V lost 2 bases, and 7 bases had no gene match. Here the CDR3 reads CASSFSGTSVAGELFF. DNA for the CDR3: TGTGCCAGCAGCTTTTCCGGGACTAGCGTAGCCGGGGAGCTGTTTTTT.

This clone was observed a single time. This chain links TRBV11-2 with TRBJ1-1; no clear D. Germline CDR1 and CDR2: SGHAT and FQNNGV. Trimming cost V 1 base and J 0 bases, with 12 bases left between them. The length of the CDR3 is 16 residues. In nucleotides, the CDR3 is TGTGCCAGCAGCTTAGTTGAACCAGGCTTGAACACTGAAGCTTTCTTT. Amino acid sequence: CASSLVEPGLNTEAFF.

The V gene is TRBV2, the J gene TRBJ2-7, with 7 bases identical to TRBD1. V trimming: 0 bases; J trimming: 2 bases; junction bases outside the gene matches: 4. Germline V gene sequence: CDR1 SNHLY, CDR2 FYNNEI. The CDR3 is 15 amino acids. As DNA, the CDR3 is TGTGCCAGCAGTGAAGCTGGGACAGAGCCCTACGAGCAGTACTTC. It translates to CASSEAGTEPYEQYF. The full variable domain, rest sourced from reference TRBV2 and TRBJ2-7, is EPEVTQTPSHQVTQMGQEVILRCVPISNHLYFYWYRQILGQKVEFLVSFYNNEISEKSEIFDDQFSVERPDGSNFTLKIRSTKLEDSAMYFCASSEAGTEPYEQYFGPGTRLTVT.

The J gene is TRBJ2-1, the V gene TRBV11-1, with TRBD2 identical over 10 bases. Germline CDR1 reads SGHAT; CDR2 reads FQDESV (reference sequence). This CDR3 is 16 amino acids long. The J segment lost 5 bases and the V segment lost 4 bases, leaving 8 bases of the junction unmatched. CDR3 coding DNA: TGTGCCAGCAGCTCGTTCGGGACTAGCGTTCACAATGAGCAGTTCTTC. Translated: CASSSFGTSVHNEQFF.

The chain links TRBV10-2 to TRBJ1-5, with 8 positions matching TRBD1. CDR3 length: 15 residues. The germline CDR1 and CDR2 sequences are WSHSY and SAAADI. Unmatched junction bases numbered 4, after V lost 6 bases and J lost 0 bases. The CDR3 sequence is CASSRTGNSNQPQHF. CDR3 in DNA: TGCGCCAGCAGCCGGACAGGGAATAGCAATCAGCCCCAGCATTTT.

The V call is TRBV5-1, the J call TRBJ2-7; 10 bases fit TRBD2. V shed 1 base, J shed 3 bases, and the junction held 4 bases outside the gene matches. This CDR3 is built from 15 residues. CDR1 and CDR2 (germline): SGHRS, YFSETQ. In nucleotides, the CDR3 is TGCGCCAGCAGCTTGACTAGCGGGGCCGTCTACGAGCAGTACTTC. Amino acid sequence: CASSLTSGAVYEQYF.

The V call is TRBV10-3, the J call TRBJ2-5; D is possibly TRBD1 (5 bases). Trimming left V 3 bases short and J 7 bases short, with 15 bases between. The CDR3 has 14 residues. Germline-derived CDR1 and CDR2 are ENHRY and SYGVKD. The chain's CDR3 is CAISDDRDSGTQYF. The CDR3 DNA follows: TGTGCCATCAGTGACGACAGAGACTCAGGGACCCAGTACTTC.

This rearrangement joins TRBV21-1 to TRBJ2-7; TRBD1 is the table's D call and was not checked against the DNA. TRBV21-1 is tagged as a pseudogene. The CDR3 is 9 amino acids. The CDR3 coding sequence is TGTGCCCCCAGGGGGGAGCAGTACTTC. Protein: CAPRGEQYF.

The chain has TRBV5-1 and TRBJ2-1; 7 bases are shared with TRBD1. The junction had 3 bases not matched to a gene; V was cut back by 3 bases and J by 9 bases. CDR1 is SGHRS, CDR2 YFSETQ, per germline. The CDR3 spans 12 residues. The CDR3 DNA is TGCGCCAGCAGCTACAGGGGAAGTGAGCAGTTCTTC. Protein product: CASSYRGSEQFF.

This chain uses TRBV2 with TRBJ2-7; D tentatively fits TRBD1 or TRBD2 (6 bases each). The CDR3 is made up of 15 amino acids. V was pared by 10 bases and J by 0 bases, with 19 bases between. Germline V gene data show CDR1 as SNHLY and CDR2 as FYNNEI. DNA of the CDR3: TGTGCCACTAATGGTCGGGGGCCTAACTCCTACGAGCAGTACTTC. Translated, it gives CATNGRGPNSYEQYF.

In this sample, this clone turned up once. The chain links TRBV10-3 to TRBJ2-7; D possibly corresponds to TRBD1 (5 bases). The CDR3 consists of 15 residues. V was pared by 4 bases and J by 2 bases, with 15 bases between. Germline V lookup: CDR1 ENHRY, CDR2 SYGVKD. The CDR3 DNA follows: TGTGCCATCAGTGCGAATTTGGGGCCAGCCTACGAGCAGTACTTC. This gives the protein CAISANLGPAYEQYF.

This clone has just one count. The rearrangement links TRBV4-1 to TRBJ2-7; D is perhaps TRBD1 (6 bases). The V end lost 0 bases, the J end lost 1 base, and 19 bases lay between the germline ends. The CDR3 is 18 amino acids. Looked up from germline, CDR1 is MGHRA and CDR2 is YSYEKL. CDR3 sequence: CASSQEASEGDTSYEQYF. The CDR3 DNA follows: TGCGCCAGCAGCCAAGAAGCATCTGAGGGGGACACTTCCTACGAGCAGTACTTC.